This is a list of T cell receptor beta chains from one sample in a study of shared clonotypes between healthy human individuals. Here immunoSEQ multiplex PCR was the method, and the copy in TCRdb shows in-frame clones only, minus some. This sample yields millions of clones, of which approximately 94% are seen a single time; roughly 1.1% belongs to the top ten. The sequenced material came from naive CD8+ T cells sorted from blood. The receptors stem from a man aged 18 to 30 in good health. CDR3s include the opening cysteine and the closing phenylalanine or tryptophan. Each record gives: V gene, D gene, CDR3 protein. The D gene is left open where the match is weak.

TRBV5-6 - CASSFTGTGGEQYF
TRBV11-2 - CASSLVGENYEQYF
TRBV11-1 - CASSPFGRRSGNTEAFF
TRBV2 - CASSVGTIMGPEQYF
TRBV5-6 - CASSSGGPGSPLHF
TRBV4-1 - CASSQEPESSYNSPLHF
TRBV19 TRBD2 CASSIPGLADNKETQYF
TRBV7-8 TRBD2 CASSPLAGDKVEQYF
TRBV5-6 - CASSLTYSQETQYF
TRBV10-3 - CAISEDLQETQYF
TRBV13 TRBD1 CASSTRDRDYEQYF
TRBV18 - CASSEGGKGYTF
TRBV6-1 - CASSDPGEGHSNTQYF
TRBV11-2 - CASSLAPRIPRSEQYF
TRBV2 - CASSGFGTSSYNEQFF
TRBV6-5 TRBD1 CASSYSGGQVNYEQYF
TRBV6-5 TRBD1 CASSYSGTGEYNEQFF